The text below deals with one TCR beta chain. V lost 5 bases to trimming and J lost 6 bases, with 15 bases between them. The CDR3 sequence is 14 residues long. Germline CDR1 SGHTA, CDR2 FQGTGA. This record belongs to a study of OX40 agonist ivuxolimab in advanced cancers. Sequenced by immunoSEQ multiplex PCR; TCRdb stores in-frame clones only, minus some. The data contain about 84,000 clones, more than 80% of them singletons. The starting material was CD4+ or CD8+ T cells sorted from blood, obtained in a trial of the OX40 agonist ivuxolimab. This chain links TRBV7-3 with TRBJ2-3, with D perhaps given as TRBD1 or TRBD2 (5 bases each). The receptor was isolated from an adult with an advanced solid tumor such as melanoma, head and neck, liver or kidney cancer. The CDR3 DNA reads TGTGCCAGCAGCCTGGGGGTTGACGGGGATACGCAGTATTTT. Translated: CASSLGVDGDTQYF.